A selection of T cell receptor beta chains follows, all from one sample in a study of T-cell memory formation after mild COVID-19. TCRdb recomputed calls from the 5' RACE reads with MiXCR, one row per CDR3 protein. The sample gives roughly 15,000 distinct CDR3 sequences, approximately 23% of which show up once; about 60% is in the top ten. The sample taken for sequencing was PBMCs or a T cell subset sorted from them (not recorded which). The receptor source for this set is a man aged 18 to 30 who had mild COVID-19 (a few samples of this study predate the infection). Cell type and time point are not known. The conserved cysteine and the conserved F or W are not part of the CDR3 here.

len	j_gene	v_gene	CDR3aa
13	TRBJ2-7	TRBV7-9	ASSHTGGKFDEQY
12	TRBJ2-7	TRBV6-5	ASSHGGQGYEQY
13	TRBJ2-3	TRBV5-6	ASIPGKYATDTQY
11	TRBJ1-1	TRBV27	ATQRGAVTEAF
13	TRBJ1-2	TRBV27	DSSLRGTGGYGYT
11	TRBJ2-1	TRBV7-2	ASSLAFGTEQF
10	TRBJ1-1	TRBV7-2	ASSLVPAEAF
16	TRBJ2-5	TRBV20-1	SARDSQRGGRYQETQY
10	TRBJ2-1	TRBV12-3/TRBV12-4	ASSVDRNEQF
13	TRBJ2-7	TRBV4-3	ASSQVADFSYEQY
12	TRBJ1-2	TRBV4-2	ASSQGWESYGYT
16	TRBJ2-3	TRBV3-1	ASSGFGGEGSPTDTQY
12	TRBJ2-7	TRBV5-6	ASSLGTGIHEQY
16	TRBJ2-3	TRBV6-6	ASSLTVIRTASTDTQY
14	TRBJ1-5	TRBV7-8	ASSPPWVSGNQPQH
11	TRBJ1-5	TRBV20-1	SARGGENQPQH
13	TRBJ1-4	TRBV11-2	ASSFTQGGGEKLF